This T cell receptor beta chain is drawn from a study of radiotherapy plus CTLA-4 blockade in lung cancer. The study, taken as a whole, reports: Early clone dynamics of blood T cells, plus interferon-beta, reportedly predicted response best.

The repertoire was sequenced with immunoSEQ multiplex PCR; TCRdb's copy has only in-frame clones and lacks some. The sample records about 57,000 clones, 65% to 80% being singletons. CDR3 size: 13 residues. Germline loops: CDR1 SEHNR, CDR2 FQNEAQ (reference sequence). The V and J ends lost 2 bases and 5 bases respectively, with 7 bases between them. With respect to this clone: Antigen unknown.

V and J are TRBV7-9 and TRBJ2-1; possible D gene TRBD1, 6 bases. This sample comprised peripheral blood, obtained from a patient treated with radiotherapy plus ipilimumab. The TCR was taken from a human donor with non-small cell lung cancer who had a complete response to radiotherapy plus ipilimumab. CDR3 loop: CASSLNRDNEQFF. The CDR3 DNA reads as TGTGCCAGCAGCTTAAACAGGGACAATGAGCAGTTCTTC.